The clone carrying this T cell receptor (beta chain) appeared a few times. The data originate from a study of T-cell reconstitution after alpha-beta-depleted transplantation in children. Unique molecular identifiers were incorporated when the TCRbeta library was constructed. TCRdb itself ran the PCR reads through MiXCR, one entry per CDR3 protein. The sample holds approximately 390,000 distinct CDR3 sequences, 9.5% to 13% seen once. CDR1 is SGHRS and CDR2 is YFSETQ in the germline V gene. V was cut by 0 bases and J by 9 bases, with 7 bases left in between. The CDR3 spans 12 residues. The source is a human donor who donated a stem cell graft to a child with acute myeloid leukemia. The V call is TRBV5-1, the J call TRBJ2-1, with D perhaps TRBD2 (5 bases). The source was PBMCs from the stem cell graft donor, collected from the stem cell graft. In DNA form, the CDR3 reads TGCGCCAGCAGCTTGGGTAGCGTTGAGCAGTTCTTC. This codes for CASSLGSVEQFF. Together with reference TRBV5-1 and TRBJ2-1, the CDR3 gives the full variable domain: KAGVTQTPRYLIKTRGQQVTLSCSPISGHRSVSWYQQTPGQGLQFLFEYFSETQRNKGNFPGRFSGRQFSNSRSEMNVSTLELGDSALYLCASSLGSVEQFFGPGTRLTVL.